This TCR beta chain was recovered during a study of CD8+ T cells in alopecia areata. Points from the study as a whole: Compared with normal scalp, lesional scalp had higher clonality and more expanded CD8+ clones.

Isolated RNA was reverse transcribed into cDNA used as the sequencing template. Using immunoSEQ multiplex PCR, the repertoire was profiled, and TCRdb retains in-frame clones only, with some absent. Here the sample spans 110,000 or so clones, 55% to 65% being singletons. This CDR3 has 12 amino acids. Trimming stripped 4 bases from V and 7 bases from J, with 8 bases between. Germline V gives CDR1 GTSNPN, CDR2 SVGIG (reference sequence). With respect to this clone: What it binds is not known.

The chain has TRBV30 and TRBJ1-6; TRBD1 might be the D (5 bases). Sequencing used CD4+ T cells sorted from blood. The sequence was collected from a human donor in good health. This CDR3 reads CAWTGKNSPLHF. For the CDR3, the DNA is TGTGCCTGGACAGGGAAGAATTCACCCCTCCACTTT.